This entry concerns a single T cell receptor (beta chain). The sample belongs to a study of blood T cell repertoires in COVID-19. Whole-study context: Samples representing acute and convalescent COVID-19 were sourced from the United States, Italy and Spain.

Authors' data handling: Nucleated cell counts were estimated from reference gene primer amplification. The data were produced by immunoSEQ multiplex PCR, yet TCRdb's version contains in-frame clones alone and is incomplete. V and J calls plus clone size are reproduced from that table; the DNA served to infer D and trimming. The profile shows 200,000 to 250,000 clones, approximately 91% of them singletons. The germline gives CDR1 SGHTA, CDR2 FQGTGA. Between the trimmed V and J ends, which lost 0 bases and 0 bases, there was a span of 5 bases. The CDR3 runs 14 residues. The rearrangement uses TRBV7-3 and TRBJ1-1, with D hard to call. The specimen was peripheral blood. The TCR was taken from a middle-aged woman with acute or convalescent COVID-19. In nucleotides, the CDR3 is TGTGCCAGCAGCTTAACCAGGTTGAACACTGAAGCTTTCTTT. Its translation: CASSLTRLNTEAFF. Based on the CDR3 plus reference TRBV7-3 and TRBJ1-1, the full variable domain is GAGVSQTPSNKVTEKGKYVELRCDPISGHTALYWYRQSLGQGPEFLIYFQGTGAADDSGLPNDRFFAVRPEGSVSTLKIQRTERGDSAVYLCASSLTRLNTEAFFGQGTRLTVV.